This T cell receptor beta chain derives from a study of CD8+CD57+ T cells in acquired aplastic anemia. Whoever was chosen for sequencing had shown CD8+CD57+ cell expansion by flow cytometry. The patients, all of them, had severe acquired aplastic anemia. Among the patients, none had received any therapy at the time of blood sampling. There are 15 residues in the CDR3. The ends were cut back, 3 bases at V and 3 bases at J, with 15 bases in the middle. The germline V gene has CDR1 LNHDA and CDR2 SQIVND (reference sequence). There are many counts of this clonotype. The TCR beta profiling, which covered VDJ combination and CDR3 sequence, was carried out using genomic DNA as the template. TCRdb used MiXCR to reprocess the reads, holding one entry per CDR3 protein. The profile shows 150,000 or so distinct CDR3 sequences, roughly 54% of them singletons.

The genes are TRBV19 and TRBJ2-7; D not resolved. Sequences were obtained from sorted CD4+, CD8+, or CD8+CD57+ T cells (not recorded which) from PBMCs. This sequence was found in a human donor with aplastic anemia. The CDR3 region is CASSIGSTAIYEQYF. CDR3 sequence (DNA): TGTGCCAGTAGTATCGGGTCAACAGCTATCTACGAGCAGTACTTC.